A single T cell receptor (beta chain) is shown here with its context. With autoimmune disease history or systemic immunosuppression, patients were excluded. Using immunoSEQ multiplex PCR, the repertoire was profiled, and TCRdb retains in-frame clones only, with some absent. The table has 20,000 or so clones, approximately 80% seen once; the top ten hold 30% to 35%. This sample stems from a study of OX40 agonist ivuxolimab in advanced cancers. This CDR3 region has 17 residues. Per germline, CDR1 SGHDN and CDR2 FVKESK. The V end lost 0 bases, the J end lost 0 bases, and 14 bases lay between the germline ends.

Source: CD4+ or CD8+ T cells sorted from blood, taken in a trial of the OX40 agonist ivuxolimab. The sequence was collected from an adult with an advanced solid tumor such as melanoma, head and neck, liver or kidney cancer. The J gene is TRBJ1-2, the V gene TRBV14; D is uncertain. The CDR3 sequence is CASSQDFTAVANYGYTF. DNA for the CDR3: TGTGCCAGCAGCCAAGATTTTACGGCAGTAGCTAACTATGGCTACACCTTC.